This TCR beta chain was profiled in a study of cytomegalovirus exposure and HLA in healthy donors. Germline V gene data show CDR1 as LGHNA and CDR2 as YNFKEQ. The CDR3 runs 15 residues. The germline V and J ends were trimmed by 4 bases and 1 base, with 13 bases remaining between them. The PCR ran on 60 Vbeta and 13 Jbeta primers. The assay was immunoSEQ multiplex PCR, and TCRdb's table has in-frame clones only and misses some. The sample has 120,000 to 150,000 clones, 70% to 85% seen once. Sequencing was done on a sample of PBMCs. This clonotype originated in a male donor in good health and CMV-seronegative. The chain recombines TRBV4-2 with TRBJ1-1; D is uncertain. The CDR3 loop reads CASSPGLGRNTEAFF. CDR3 bases: TGTGCCAGCAGCCCCGGTTTAGGGAGGAACACTGAAGCTTTCTTT.